The next 4 T cell receptor beta chains were all read from a single sample in a study of Ad26.COV2.S vaccination and SARS-CoV-2 variants. Using immunoSEQ multiplex PCR, the repertoire was profiled, and TCRdb retains in-frame clones only, with some absent. The sample lists some 420,000 clones, approximately 88% occurring once. Regarding treatment: roughly 20 received Ad26.COV2.S at low or high dose, single or two shots; a few received placebo; per-sample allocation not given. All samples were drawn on day 63, counting from the first vaccine or placebo injection. Here the sequenced sample was peripheral blood, taken in a trial of Ad26.COV2.S vaccine versus placebo. Receptors originate from a person aged 18-60 years who received the Ad26.COV2.S COVID-19 vaccine or a placebo.

The J gene is TRBJ2-3, the V gene TRBV11-2; 9 bases are shared with TRBD1. Germline loops: CDR1 SGHAT, CDR2 FQNNGV. The CDR3 length is 14 residues. Trimming cost V 6 bases and J 3 bases; bases outside gene matches: 4. The CDR3 here is CASRKQGATDTQYF. The CDR3 region has the DNA TGTGCCAGCAGAAAACAGGGGGCTACAGATACGCAGTATTTT.

The gene calls are TRBV7-9 and TRBJ2-1; 10 nucleotides line up with TRBD1. Losses at the gene ends were 5 bases for V and 2 bases for J; bases not matched to a gene: 9. Per germline, CDR1 SEHNR and CDR2 FQNEAQ (reference sequence). There are 17 residues in the CDR3. The CDR3 loop reads CASSHPPGQGAYNEQFF. For the CDR3, the DNA is TGTGCCAGCAGCCACCCCCCTGGACAGGGGGCCTACAATGAGCAGTTCTTC.

The chain has TRBV7-9 and TRBJ2-2; tentatively, D is TRBD2 (6 bases). V shed 3 bases and J shed 6 bases, with 11 bases lying between them. Germline CDR1 SEHNR, CDR2 FQNEAQ (reference sequence). The CDR3 runs to 14 residues. The CDR3 region has the DNA TGTGCCAGCAGCTTTGGGACTGAGGCCGGGGAGCTGTTTTTT. It translates to CASSFGTEAGELFF. The variable domain in full, with the rest retrieved from reference TRBV7-9 and TRBJ2-2, is DTGVSQNPRHKITKRGQNVTFRCDPISEHNRLYWYRQTLGQGPEFLTYFQNEAQLEKSRLLSDRFSAERPKGSFSTLEIQRTEQGDSAMYLCASSFGTEAGELFFGEGSRLTVL.

DNA for the CDR3: TGTGCCAGCAGGCCCAGGCCCCGCTCCTACAATGAGCAGTTCTTC. It specifies CASRPRPRSYNEQFF. This rearrangement joins TRBV28 to TRBJ2-1, with D unclear. The ends were cut back, 6 bases at V and 0 bases at J, with 12 bases in the middle. In germline, CDR1 is MDHEN, CDR2 SYDVKM. The CDR3 is made up of 15 amino acids.